This is a list of T cell receptor beta chains from one sample in a study of CD8+CD57+ T cells in acquired aplastic anemia. TCRdb fed the reads into MiXCR, producing one record per CDR3 protein. This table holds about 160,000 distinct CDR3 sequences, 35% to 55% found once. Sequencing was carried out using sorted CD4+, CD8+, or CD8+CD57+ T cells (not recorded which) from PBMCs. These receptors all come from a human donor in good health. CDR3s include the opening cysteine and the closing phenylalanine or tryptophan. D genes are given only for firm matches. The size entry is marked missing in some rows and otherwise reads once, few, many or a size class.

D,size,J,V,DNA,CDR3
-,-,TRBJ2-5,TRBV2,TGTGCCAGCATCAAGACCGGGAAAGAGACCCAGTACTTC,CASIKTGKETQYF
TRBD2,many,TRBJ2-7,TRBV5-1,TGCGCCAGCAGCCCGGGGGGGCAGGGCTACGAGCAGTACTTC,CASSPGGQGYEQYF
-,few,TRBJ2-7,TRBV7-8,TGTGCCAGCAGCCCAGGACTTGTCTACGAGCAGTACTTC,CASSPGLVYEQYF
-,few,TRBJ1-1,TRBV3-1,TGTGCCAGCAGCCAACAGGGAATGAACACTGAAGCTTTCTTT,CASSQQGMNTEAFF
-,-,TRBJ2-7,TRBV10-2,TGCGCCAGCAGGGTCAGGGGTTCCTACGAGCAGTACTTC,CASRVRGSYEQYF
-,many,TRBJ1-1,TRBV7-9,TGTGCCAGCAGCTTAGTGTCAGGGGACACTGAAGCTTTCTTT,CASSLVSGDTEAFF
TRBD2,-,TRBJ2-5,TRBV9,TGTGCCAGCAGCGGTAGCGGGAGGGGAGAGACCCAGTACTTC,CASSGSGRGETQYF
-,-,TRBJ1-3,TRBV3-1,TGTGCCAGCAGCTGGGCCGATCGCTCTGGAAACACCATATATTTT,CASSWADRSGNTIYF
-,-,TRBJ2-1,TRBV10-1,TGCGCCAGCAGTGAGTACGTCTCCCTCCCTCGCAATGAGCAGTTCTTC,CASSEYVSLPRNEQFF
-,many,TRBJ1-6,TRBV15,TGTGCCACCAGCAGAGGGTTGTCCTATAATTCACCCCTCCACTTT,CATSRGLSYNSPLHF
TRBD2,-,TRBJ2-3,TRBV10-3,TGTGCCATCAGTGGGGGCGGGGGGAGGGATACGCAGTATTTT,CAISGGGGRDTQYF
TRBD1,many,TRBJ2-4,TRBV5-5,TGTGCCAGCAGCTTGGTACTGGACAGGGGGGACATTCAGTACTTC,CASSLVLDRGDIQYF
-,many,TRBJ1-3,TRBV7-9,TGTGCCAGCAGCTTACTATTTGGAAACACCATATATTTT,CASSLLFGNTIYF
-,-,TRBJ1-4,TRBV19,TGTGCCAGTAGTATAGAACTCGAGAATGAAAAACTGTTTTTT,CASSIELENEKLFF
-,-,TRBJ1-6,TRBV10-2,TGCGCCAGCAGTGACACCCGAATCGGGTCACCCCTCCACTTT,CASSDTRIGSPLHF
-,-,TRBJ1-1,TRBV19,TGTGCCAGTAGGCTAGACATGCGGAACACTGAAGCTTTCTTT,CASRLDMRNTEAFF
TRBD2,-,TRBJ2-3,TRBV20-1,TGCAGTGCTAGAAGGGCTAGCGGGCGAGCGGCAGATACGCAGTATTTT,CSARRASGRAADTQYF
TRBD2,once,TRBJ2-5,TRBV11-1,TGTGCCAGCGGCCGACCCCCCCTAGCGGGGGGCGGAGAGACCCAGTACTTC,CASGRPPLAGGGETQYF
-,-,TRBJ2-2,TRBV7-8,TGTGCCAGCAGCTCTCTGGGAGGGGAGCTGTTTTTT,CASSSLGGELFF
TRBD1,-,TRBJ1-1,TRBV19,TGTGCCAGTAGTATCCGACAGGGGGTAACGAACACTGAAGCTTTCTTT,CASSIRQGVTNTEAFF
TRBD1,medium-sized,TRBJ1-4,TRBV14,TGTGCCAGCAGCCAAGTTCGACAGGGAGGCGAAAAACTGTTTTTT,CASSQVRQGGEKLFF
-,-,TRBJ2-2,TRBV29-1,TGTGCCAGCAGCTCGGGGACCGACACCGGGGAGCTGTTTTTT,CASSSGTDTGELFF
-,many,TRBJ2-3,TRBV7-3,TGTGCCAGCAGCCTGACCCCCTACACAGATACGCAGTATTTT,CASSLTPYTDTQYF
-,many,TRBJ1-6,TRBV7-9,TGTGCCAGCAGTCACAGGGACGAGGGAAATTCACCCCTCCACTTT,CASSHRDEGNSPLHF
TRBD1,-,TRBJ1-1,TRBV6-4,TGTGCCAGCAGTGAGGACAGGGATACTGAAGCTTTCTTT,CASSEDRDTEAFF